Listed below are T cell receptor beta chains from one sample, sequenced in a study of CD8 T cells in ankylosing spondylitis. Each CDR3 protein gets one entry after TCRdb re-called the 5' RACE reads with MiXCR. The sample shows around 230,000 distinct CDR3 sequences, approximately 8% of them seen only once. The specimen was blood, either unsorted or a sorted T cell fraction (not recorded which). Receptors originate from a female donor with ankylosing spondylitis or in good health (not recorded which). CDR3s include the opening cysteine and the closing phenylalanine or tryptophan. A D gene is named only where the DNA matches it firmly. Clone size appears in some rows only: once, few, many, or a class for an expanded clone.

d_gene	v_gene	abundance	j_gene	CDR3nt	CDR3aa
TRBD2	TRBV20-1	-	TRBJ2-7	TGCAGTGCTCAGACTAGCGGGAGGGCTCTTAGCTCCTACGAGCAGTACTTC	CSAQTSGRALSSYEQYF
TRBD1	TRBV7-9	-	TRBJ1-1	TGTGCCAGCAGCCTCCGGACAGGCGACACTGAAGCTTTCTTT	CASSLRTGDTEAFF
TRBD2	TRBV20-1	few	TRBJ2-7	TGCAGTGCTAGAGTGGGGCGGGGGGGCGGTTACGAGCAGTACTTC	CSARVGRGGGYEQYF
-	TRBV6-2/TRBV6-3	many	TRBJ2-1	TGTGCCAGCAGTTACCCCACCCGGAGGGGTGAGCAGTTCTTC	CASSYPTRRGEQFF
-	TRBV7-9	many	TRBJ2-7	TGTGCCAGCAGCTCACTGAGAAGCTCCTACGAGCAGTACTTC	CASSSLRSSYEQYF
TRBD2	TRBV7-9	-	TRBJ2-1	TGTGCCAGCAGCAATCCCGGACTAGTTAATGAGCAGTTCTTC	CASSNPGLVNEQFF
-	TRBV6-5	-	TRBJ1-3	TGTGCCAGCAGTTACCTAGCCGGCGTCAGCTCTGGAAACACCATATATTTT	CASSYLAGVSSGNTIYF
TRBD2	TRBV3-1	many	TRBJ2-1	TGTGCCAGCAGCCAACCGTTTGAGGGAGGCCCCGGGAGGGAGCAGTTCTTC	CASSQPFEGGPGREQFF
-	TRBV20-1	-	TRBJ2-3	TGCAGTTCCTCTCGGGGACCCGTGCGGGATACGCAGTATTTT	CSSSRGPVRDTQYF
-	TRBV5-4	many	TRBJ2-3	TGTGCCAGCAGCTGGACCGGAGATGACAGCACAGATACGCAGTATTTT	CASSWTGDDSTDTQYF
TRBD2	TRBV29-1	many	TRBJ2-7	TGCAGCGTCCTTAGGACTAGCGGGACGAATGAGCAGTACTTC	CSVLRTSGTNEQYF
-	TRBV6-1	many	TRBJ1-2	TGTGCCAGCAGTCCCGGGGGCAACACTAACTATGGCTACACCTTC	CASSPGGNTNYGYTF
TRBD1	TRBV10-3	many	TRBJ1-2	TGTGCCATCAGTGGCAGGGGGTACGGCTACACCTTC	CAISGRGYGYTF
-	TRBV7-9	many	TRBJ2-1	TGTGCCAGCAGCTCGACAGTATCCGAGGATGAGCAGTTCTTC	CASSSTVSEDEQFF
TRBD1	TRBV20-1	-	TRBJ2-7	TGCAGTGCTAGAGATAGGACAGGCAACAAGTACGAGCAGTACTTC	CSARDRTGNKYEQYF
-	TRBV29-1	many	TRBJ2-7	TGCAGCACCATCTCCCTTGGAGGTGACGAGCAGTACTTC	CSTISLGGDEQYF
TRBD2	TRBV7-2	few	TRBJ2-3	TGTGCCAGCAGCGTCACTAGCGGGAGAACAGATACGCAGTATTTT	CASSVTSGRTDTQYF
TRBD1	TRBV29-1	many	TRBJ1-1	TGCAGCGTTCGGACAGGGCCTTTGGGAACTGAAGCTTTCTTT	CSVRTGPLGTEAFF
-	TRBV10-3	many	TRBJ2-1	TGTGCCATCAGTGGAAATAATGTCGGTGAGCAGTTCTTC	CAISGNNVGEQFF
-	TRBV4-3	-	TRBJ1-1	TGCGCCAGCAGCCAAGAGAGAGGATCAGTCGGCATGAACACTGAAGCTTTCTTT	CASSQERGSVGMNTEAFF
-	TRBV9	many	TRBJ1-2	TGTGCCAGCAGCGTATCCGACCGGGGCCATGGCTACACCTTC	CASSVSDRGHGYTF
TRBD1	TRBV29-1	few	TRBJ2-5	TGCAGCGTTGGGGAGACAGGGGAAGAGACCCAGTACTTC	CSVGETGEETQYF
TRBD2	TRBV5-6	many	TRBJ2-7	TGTGCCAGCAGCTTGAGCGGGAGGTTCGACGAGCAGTACTTC	CASSLSGRFDEQYF
-	TRBV2	many	TRBJ1-2	TGTGCCAGCCAGGAGACAGCGTATGGCTACACCTTC	CASQETAYGYTF
-	TRBV6-1	many	TRBJ2-7	TGTGCCAGCACCGCGTCCCAGGGAGAGCCAAACTCCTACGAGCAGTACTTC	CASTASQGEPNSYEQYF
-	TRBV20-1	many	TRBJ1-1	TGCAGTGCCAGGTTTTACAGAAGAGAAATGAACACTGAAGCTTTCTTT	CSARFYRREMNTEAFF
-	TRBV20-1	many	TRBJ1-3	TGCAGTGCTAGAGGCACCTCTGGAAACACCATATATTTT	CSARGTSGNTIYF
TRBD1	TRBV7-6	many	TRBJ1-6	TGTGCCAGCAGCGGGGACAGGGTTAGTTCACCCCTCCACTTT	CASSGDRVSSPLHF
-	TRBV7-2	-	TRBJ1-1	TGTGCCAGCAGCTCTGGGACGGTGCCCCCTGAAGCTTTCTTT	CASSSGTVPPEAFF
TRBD1	TRBV6-5	-	TRBJ2-7	TGTGCCAGCAGCCCAGGGACAGCCCACGAGCAGTACTTC	CASSPGTAHEQYF
-	TRBV5-1	many	TRBJ2-3	TGCGCCAGCAGCCAAAACCCCGTAACAGATACGCAGTATTTT	CASSQNPVTDTQYF
-	TRBV7-2	few	TRBJ1-6	TGTGCCAGCAGCCAGCGGCAGGGGAATTCACCCCTCCACTTT	CASSQRQGNSPLHF
-	TRBV7-6	few	TRBJ2-2	TGTGCCAGCGAATATACCGGGGAGCTGTTTTTT	CASEYTGELFF
TRBD1	TRBV7-9	many	TRBJ1-2	TGTGCCAGCAGCTCTACAGGGGGCGGCTATGGCTACACCTTC	CASSSTGGGYGYTF
TRBD1	TRBV29-1	many	TRBJ2-7	TGCAGCGTTGTAAGGGGGCTGGGGGACGAGCAGTACTTC	CSVVRGLGDEQYF
-	TRBV18	few	TRBJ2-2	TGTGCCAGCTCACCGCGGGAACAGGCTACCGGGGAGCTGTTTTTT	CASSPREQATGELFF
-	TRBV29-1	many	TRBJ2-7	TGCAGCGTTGAAGGGGCGGAAGGGGCGGCCGAGCAGTACTTC	CSVEGAEGAAEQYF
-	TRBV5-1	many	TRBJ2-1	TGCGCCAGCAGCTTGGCCTCGGTTGAGCAGTTCTTC	CASSLASVEQFF
-	TRBV29-1	many	TRBJ1-2	TGCAGCGTAACGGGACGGGGGAAATACTATGGCTACACCTTC	CSVTGRGKYYGYTF
TRBD1	TRBV20-1	many	TRBJ1-1	TGCAGTGCTAGATCGAGGACAGGAGCTTTGAACACTGAAGCTTTCTTT	CSARSRTGALNTEAFF
-	TRBV6-1	many	TRBJ2-7	TGTGCCAGCAGCGCCCCCCAAGCGGGGTACTTC	CASSAPQAGYF
TRBD2	TRBV29-1	many	TRBJ2-1	TGCAGCGTTCAAATCCCCCTAGCGGGCAATGAGCAGTTCTTC	CSVQIPLAGNEQFF
TRBD1	TRBV11-2	few	TRBJ1-6	TGTGCCAGCAGGCCCGACAGGGGGGCTCCCGCAAGTGGATCACCCCTCCACTTT	CASRPDRGAPASGSPLHF
-	TRBV18	-	TRBJ2-7	TGTGCCAGCTCTGGACGGAACCTAGGGTACGAGCAGTACTTC	CASSGRNLGYEQYF
-	TRBV12-3/TRBV12-4	many	TRBJ1-5	TGTGCCAGCAGTTTTGAAGGACAAAATCAGCCCCAGCATTTT	CASSFEGQNQPQHF
-	TRBV2	many	TRBJ2-1	TGTGAGTCCAACTGGAGCTCCTACAATGAGCAGTTCTTC	CESNWSSYNEQFF
-	TRBV20-1	many	TRBJ2-7	TGCAGTGCCCTCCCCCAGTTGAGCTCCTACGAGCAGTACTTC	CSALPQLSSYEQYF
TRBD1	TRBV4-2	many	TRBJ2-1	TGTGCCAGCAGCCAAGACGACAGGGGGGACAATGAGCAGTTCTTC	CASSQDDRGDNEQFF
-	TRBV6-1	many	TRBJ2-7	TGTGCCACGTACACTGAGAGGTCCTACGAGCAGTACTTC	CATYTERSYEQYF
-	TRBV11-2	-	TRBJ2-7	TGTGCCAGCAGCTCCCCGAGGACTATTGGTGTGCAGTACTTC	CASSSPRTIGVQYF
-	TRBV5-6	many	TRBJ1-2	TGTGCCAGCAGCTTGGGGTTCAAGGGGGACTATGGCTACACCTTC	CASSLGFKGDYGYTF